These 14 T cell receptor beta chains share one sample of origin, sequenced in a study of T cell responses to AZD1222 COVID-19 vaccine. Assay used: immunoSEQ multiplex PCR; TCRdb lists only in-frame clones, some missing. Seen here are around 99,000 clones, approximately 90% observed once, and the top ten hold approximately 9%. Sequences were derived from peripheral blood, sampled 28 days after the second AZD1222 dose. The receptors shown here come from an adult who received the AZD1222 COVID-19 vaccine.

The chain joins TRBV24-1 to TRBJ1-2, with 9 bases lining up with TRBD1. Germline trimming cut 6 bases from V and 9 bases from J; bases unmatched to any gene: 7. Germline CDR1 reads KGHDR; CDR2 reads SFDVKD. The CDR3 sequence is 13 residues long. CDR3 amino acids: CATSTLGQGRYTF. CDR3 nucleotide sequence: TGTGCCACCAGTACCTTGGGACAGGGTCGCTACACCTTC.

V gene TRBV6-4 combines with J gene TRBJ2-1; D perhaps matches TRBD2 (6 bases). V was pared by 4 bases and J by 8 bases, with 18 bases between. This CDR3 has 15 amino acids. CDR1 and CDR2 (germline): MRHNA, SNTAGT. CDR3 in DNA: TGTGCCAGCAGTGTGGTCACTAGCTCAAAGGATGAGCAGTTCTTC. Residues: CASSVVTSSKDEQFF.

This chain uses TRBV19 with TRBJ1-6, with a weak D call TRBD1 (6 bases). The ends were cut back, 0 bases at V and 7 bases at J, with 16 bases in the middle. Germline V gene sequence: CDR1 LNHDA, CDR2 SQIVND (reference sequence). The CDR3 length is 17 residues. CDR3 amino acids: CASSIESTGIANSPLHF. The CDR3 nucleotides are TGTGCCAGTAGTATAGAATCCACAGGGATCGCGAATTCACCCCTCCACTTT.

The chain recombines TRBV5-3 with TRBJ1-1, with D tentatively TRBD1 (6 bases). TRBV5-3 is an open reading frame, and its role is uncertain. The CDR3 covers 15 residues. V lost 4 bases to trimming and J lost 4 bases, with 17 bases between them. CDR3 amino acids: CARSHNREGRTEAFF. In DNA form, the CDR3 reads TGTGCCAGAAGCCACAACAGGGAAGGTCGCACTGAAGCTTTCTTT.

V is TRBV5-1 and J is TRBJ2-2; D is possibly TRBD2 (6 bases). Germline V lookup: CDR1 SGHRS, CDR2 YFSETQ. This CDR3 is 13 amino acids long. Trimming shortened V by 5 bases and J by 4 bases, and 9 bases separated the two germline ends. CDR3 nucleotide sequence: TGCGCCAGCAGTGGAGGGTCCACCGGGGAGCTGTTTTTT. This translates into CASSGGSTGELFF.

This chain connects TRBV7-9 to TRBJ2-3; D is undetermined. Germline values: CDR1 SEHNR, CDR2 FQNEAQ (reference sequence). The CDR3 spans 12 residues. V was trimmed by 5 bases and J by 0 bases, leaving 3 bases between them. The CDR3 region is CASSQSTDTQYF. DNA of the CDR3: TGTGCCAGCAGCCAAAGCACAGATACGCAGTATTTT.

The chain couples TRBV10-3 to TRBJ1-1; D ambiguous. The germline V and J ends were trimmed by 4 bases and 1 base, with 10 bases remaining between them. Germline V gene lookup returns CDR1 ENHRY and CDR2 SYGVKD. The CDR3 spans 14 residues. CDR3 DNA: TGTGCCATCAGTGCGGCAGGCGAGAACACTGAAGCTTTCTTT. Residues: CAISAAGENTEAFF.

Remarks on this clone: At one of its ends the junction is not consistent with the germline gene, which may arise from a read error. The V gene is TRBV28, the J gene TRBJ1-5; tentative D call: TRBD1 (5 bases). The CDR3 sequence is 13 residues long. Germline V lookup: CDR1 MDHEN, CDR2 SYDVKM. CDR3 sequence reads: CASRRQNNQPQHF. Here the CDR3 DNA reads TGTGCCAGCAGAAGACAGAATAATCAACCCCAGCATTTT.

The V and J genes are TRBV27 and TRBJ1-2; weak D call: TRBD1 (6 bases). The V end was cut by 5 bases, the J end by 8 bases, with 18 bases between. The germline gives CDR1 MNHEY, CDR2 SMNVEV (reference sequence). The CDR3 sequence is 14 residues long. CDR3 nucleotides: TGTGCCAGCAGTATACTGCCAGGGGTTGAGGGCTACACCTTC. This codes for CASSILPGVEGYTF.

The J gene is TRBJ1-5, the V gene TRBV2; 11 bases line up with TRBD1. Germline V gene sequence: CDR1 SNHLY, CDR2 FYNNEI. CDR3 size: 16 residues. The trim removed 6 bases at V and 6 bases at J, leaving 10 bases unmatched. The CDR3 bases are TGTGCCAGCAGCCGGACAGGGGGCAAAAATTTTCAGCCCCAGCATTTT. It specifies CASSRTGGKNFQPQHF. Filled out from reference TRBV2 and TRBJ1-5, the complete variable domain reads EPEVTQTPSHQVTQMGQEVILRCVPISNHLYFYWYRQILGQKVEFLVSFYNNEISEKSEIFDDQFSVERPDGSNFTLKIRSTKLEDSAMYFCASSRTGGKNFQPQHFGDGTRLSIL.

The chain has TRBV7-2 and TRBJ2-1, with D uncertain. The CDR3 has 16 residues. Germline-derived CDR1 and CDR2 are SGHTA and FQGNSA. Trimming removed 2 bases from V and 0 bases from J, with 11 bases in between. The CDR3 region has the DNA TGTGCCAGCAGCTTAAAACCGGGTCCCTCCTACAATGAGCAGTTCTTC. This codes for CASSLKPGPSYNEQFF.

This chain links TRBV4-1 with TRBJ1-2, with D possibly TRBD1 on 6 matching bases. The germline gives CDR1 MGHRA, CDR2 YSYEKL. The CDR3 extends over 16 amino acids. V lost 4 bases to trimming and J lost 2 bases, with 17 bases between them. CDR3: CASSLNPGTINYGYTF. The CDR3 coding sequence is TGCGCCAGCAGCCTAAATCCCGGGACAATCAACTATGGCTACACCTTC.

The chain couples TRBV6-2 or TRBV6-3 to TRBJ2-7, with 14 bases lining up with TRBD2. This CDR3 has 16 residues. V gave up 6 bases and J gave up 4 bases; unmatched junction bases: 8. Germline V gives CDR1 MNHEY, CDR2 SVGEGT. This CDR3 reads CASSSMGTSGRYEQYF. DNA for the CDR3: TGTGCCAGCAGCAGCATGGGGACTAGCGGGAGATACGAGCAGTACTTC.

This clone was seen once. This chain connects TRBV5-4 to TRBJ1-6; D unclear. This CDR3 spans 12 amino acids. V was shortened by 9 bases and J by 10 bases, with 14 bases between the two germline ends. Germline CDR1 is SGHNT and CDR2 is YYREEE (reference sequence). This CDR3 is CATRTPGSPLHF. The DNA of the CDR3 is TGTGCCACTCGGACCCCCGGATCACCCCTCCACTTT.